The 21 T cell receptor beta chains in this list originate from one sample, sequenced in a study of identical twins. TCRdb re-called the 5' RACE reads with MiXCR, one entry per CDR3 protein. This table has 400,000 to 650,000 distinct CDR3 sequences, less than 25% appearing once. These same records also appear under a second study, on T cells expressing NK-cell markers.

The sample comprised CD4+ T cells sorted from blood. These receptors were taken from a woman younger than 35 in good health.

The chain couples TRBV10-3 to TRBJ2-1; 15 bases map to TRBD2. V lost 6 bases, J lost 7 bases, and 10 bases stayed unmatched. CDR3 length: 17 amino acids. The germline CDR1 and CDR2 sequences are ENHRY and SYGVKD. CDR3: CAISKGLAGGGWNEQFF. The CDR3 coding sequence is TGTGCCATCAGCAAGGGACTAGCGGGAGGTGGTTGGAATGAGCAGTTCTTC.

The CDR3 sequence is CAGDYGYTF. The DNA of the CDR3 is TGTGCCGGGGACTATGGCTACACCTTC. This chain joins TRBV30 and TRBJ1-2, with D uncertain. The CDR3 contains 9 residues. CDR1 is GTSNPN and CDR2 is SVGIG in the germline V gene (reference sequence). Trimming shortened V by 8 bases and J by 3 bases, and 4 bases separated the two germline ends. Full variable domain (remainder filled in from reference TRBV30 and TRBJ1-2): SQTIHQWPATLVQPVGSPLSLECTVEGTSNPNLYWYRQAAGRGLQLLFYSVGIGQISSEVPQNLSASRPQDRQFILSSKKLLLSDSGFYLCAGDYGYTFGSGTRLTVV.

V usage is TRBV6-1 and J usage is TRBJ1-3, with D hard to call. Per the germline V gene, CDR1 is MNHNS and CDR2 is SASEGT. This CDR3 is 15 amino acids long. Trimming pared 6 bases from V and 0 bases from J, leaving 12 bases between. The CDR3 reads CASRTVGLSGNTIYF. CDR3 nucleotides: TGTGCCAGCAGGACGGTCGGACTCTCTGGAAACACCATATATTTT.

This clonotype was detected only once. The V and J genes are TRBV6-5 and TRBJ2-1, with 8 bases lining up with TRBD2. Germline assignment: CDR1 MNHEY and CDR2 SVGAGI. J gave up 7 bases and V 2 bases, and 4 bases lay outside the gene matches. The CDR3 runs to 14 residues. The DNA of the CDR3 is TGTGCCAGCAGTTACGGCGGGAGGCTAAATGAGCAGTTCTTC. Translation: CASSYGGRLNEQFF.

This clonotype was observed a handful of times. The CDR3 here is CASSAGSRFGETQYF. The DNA of the CDR3 is TGTGCCAGCAGCGCAGGATCCCGGTTCGGAGAGACCCAGTACTTC. The chain joins TRBV7-9 to TRBJ2-5; no definite D call. Deletions cut 5 bases from V and 4 bases from J, with 17 bases between. This CDR3 is 15 amino acids long. CDR1 SEHNR and CDR2 FQNEAQ come from the germline V gene (reference sequence).

V usage is TRBV7-2 and J usage is TRBJ2-7; D tentatively fits TRBD1 or TRBD2 (5 bases each). CDR1 is SGHTA, CDR2 FQGNSA, per germline. The CDR3 length is 16 residues. V was cut by 2 bases and J by 1 base, with 15 bases left in between. The CDR3 loop reads CASSLFGGAMSYEQYF. The CDR3 nucleotides read TGTGCCAGCAGCTTATTTGGGGGAGCGATGTCCTACGAGCAGTACTTC. Drawing the rest from reference TRBV7-2 and TRBJ2-7, the complete variable domain is GAGVSQSPSNKVTEKGKDVELRCDPISGHTALYWYRQSLGQGLEFLIYFQGNSAPDKSGLPSDRFSAERTGGSVSTLTIQRTQQEDSAVYLCASSLFGGAMSYEQYFGPGTRLTVT.

This clonotype was observed a few times. The chain joins TRBV10-2 to TRBJ1-6; no firm D call. The V and J ends lost 3 bases and 7 bases respectively, with 7 bases between them. From germline, CDR1 is WSHSY and CDR2 SAAADI. The CDR3 runs 13 residues. CDR3 protein: CASSERTNSPLHF. The CDR3 DNA reads TGCGCCAGCAGTGAAAGGACCAATTCACCCCTCCACTTT.

This clonotype was counted ten times or more. The chain carries TRBV12-3 or TRBV12-4 and TRBJ2-3; 11 nucleotides line up with TRBD2. The V gene end was trimmed by 3 bases and the J gene end by 1 base; junction bases not matched to a gene: 0. This CDR3 has 15 residues. The CDR3 reads CASSLTSGGTDTQYF. CDR3 nucleotides: TGTGCCAGCAGTTTGACTAGCGGGGGCACAGATACGCAGTATTTT.

Note on this clonotype: Sequence at one end of the junction differs from germline and may be a read error. This chain uses TRBV6-6 with TRBJ2-1; 9 bases are a match to TRBD2. Germline V lookup: CDR1 MNHNY, CDR2 SVGAGI (reference sequence). The CDR3 loop spans 11 amino acids. The CDR3 spells CASSRGGVNTF. In DNA, the CDR3 is TGTGCCAGCAGCCGCGGGGGGGTTAATACCTTC.

This clonotype was seen a handful of times. V usage is TRBV5-1 and J usage is TRBJ1-4; TRBD1 might be the D (5 bases). Trimming left V 1 base short and J 10 bases short, with 11 bases between. The germline V gene has CDR1 SGHRS and CDR2 YFSETQ. CDR3 size: 13 residues. This CDR3 is CASSLRQGGKLFF. CDR3 sequence (DNA): TGCGCCAGCAGCTTGAGGCAGGGTGGAAAACTGTTTTTT. The variable domain in full, completed from reference TRBV5-1 and TRBJ1-4, reads KAGVTQTPRYLIKTRGQQVTLSCSPISGHRSVSWYQQTPGQGLQFLFEYFSETQRNKGNFPGRFSGRQFSNSRSEMNVSTLELGDSALYLCASSLRQGGKLFFGSGTQLSVL.

The chain joins TRBV20-1 to TRBJ2-7; D may match TRBD1 or TRBD2 (6 bases each). The length of the CDR3 is 12 residues. Germline V CDR1 and CDR2: DFQATT, SNEGSKA (reference sequence). CDR3 nucleotides: TGCAGCGCGGGACACCAAACCTACGAGCAGTACTTC. This encodes CSAGHQTYEQYF.

J is TRBJ2-1 and V is TRBV13; D is unclear. V dropped 2 bases and J dropped 6 bases, with 8 bases sitting between them. Germline V gene sequence: CDR1 PRHDT, CDR2 FYEKMQ (reference sequence). The CDR3 runs 13 residues. The CDR3 reads CASSLISPNEQFF. In DNA form, the CDR3 reads TGTGCCAGCAGCTTAATTAGCCCCAATGAGCAGTTCTTC.

The chain carries TRBV10-3 and TRBJ2-5; D is possibly TRBD2 (6 bases). This CDR3 has 14 residues. Germline V CDR1 and CDR2: ENHRY, SYGVKD. V shed 4 bases and J shed 4 bases, with 13 bases lying between them. CDR3 nucleotides: TGTGCCATCAGTGGATCGGGGACTTCAGAGACCCAGTACTTC. It specifies CAISGSGTSETQYF.

Ten or more counts support this clonotype. The rearrangement uses TRBV12-3 or TRBV12-4 and TRBJ2-5; D perhaps matches TRBD1 (6 bases). The V gene lost 6 bases and the J gene lost 8 bases, with 19 bases spanning the gap. The CDR3 sequence is 14 residues long. CDR3 sequence reads: CASSPQGTLRTQYF. In nucleotides, the CDR3 is TGTGCCAGCAGCCCCCAAGGGACACTGAGAACCCAGTACTTC.

In its sample, this clonotype was seen a few times. The J gene is TRBJ2-3, the V gene TRBV29-1, with no clear D. V shed 7 bases and J shed 4 bases, with 12 bases lying between them. CDR3 length: 12 residues. In germline, CDR1 is SQVTM, CDR2 ANQGSEA. The CDR3 reads CSALGIADTQYF. CDR3 DNA sequence: TGCAGCGCTCTAGGTATCGCAGATACGCAGTATTTT.

This chain uses TRBV9 with TRBJ1-2; no clear D. Germline values: CDR1 SGDLS, CDR2 YYNGEE. This CDR3 comprises 13 residues. The V end lost 4 bases, the J end lost 4 bases, and 11 bases lay between the germline ends. CDR3 residues: CASSPSTSYGYTF. CDR3 DNA sequence: TGTGCCAGCAGCCCGTCGACTAGCTATGGCTACACCTTC.

This clonotype showed up just a few times. The V call is TRBV29-1, the J call TRBJ1-1; weak D call: TRBD1 (5 bases). V dropped 4 bases and J dropped 1 base, with 13 bases sitting between them. Germline CDR1 reads SQVTM; CDR2 reads ANQGSEA. The CDR3 loop spans 14 amino acids. As DNA, the CDR3 is TGCAGCGTTGCTCTACAGGCCACGAACACTGAAGCTTTCTTT. Translated, it gives CSVALQATNTEAFF.

The chain couples TRBV20-1 to TRBJ1-2, with D unclear. The CDR3 extends over 14 amino acids. Trimming took off 3 bases at V and 0 bases at J, with 11 bases between the two ends. Germline CDR1 and CDR2: DFQATT and SNEGSKA (reference sequence). The CDR3 DNA reads TGCAGTGCTAGGGCTACCAGCCCTAACTATGGCTACACCTTC. It encodes CSARATSPNYGYTF.

In its sample, this clonotype was seen a few times. The J gene is TRBJ2-7, the V gene TRBV5-1; D possibly corresponds to TRBD2 (7 bases). The CDR3 has 13 residues. V lost 4 bases, J lost 7 bases, and 15 bases lay in between. Germline V gene data show CDR1 as SGHRS and CDR2 as YFSETQ. This CDR3 is CASSHEQGGEQYF. The DNA for the CDR3 is TGCGCCAGCAGCCATGAACAGGGAGGGGAGCAGTACTTC.

The V and J genes are TRBV6-5 and TRBJ2-4, with 8 bases identical to TRBD2. Losses at the gene ends were 0 bases for V and 1 base for J; bases not matched to a gene: 2. Germline values: CDR1 MNHEY, CDR2 SVGAGI. CDR3 size: 16 residues. The CDR3, as DNA: TGTGCCAGCAGTTACTCCGGCGGGGGGGCCAAAAACATTCAGTACTTC. Its protein product is CASSYSGGGAKNIQYF.

This clonotype was seen more than once but under ten times. The DNA for the CDR3 is TGTGCCAGCAGTTATCAGCGGACTAGCGTTCAAGAGACCCAGTACTTC. It is translated as CASSYQRTSVQETQYF. V is TRBV6-5 and J is TRBJ2-5; the match to TRBD2 covers 9 bases. CDR3 length: 16 residues. The V segment lost 3 bases and the J segment 2 bases; nucleotides outside the gene matches: 7. Germline values: CDR1 MNHEY, CDR2 SVGAGI.